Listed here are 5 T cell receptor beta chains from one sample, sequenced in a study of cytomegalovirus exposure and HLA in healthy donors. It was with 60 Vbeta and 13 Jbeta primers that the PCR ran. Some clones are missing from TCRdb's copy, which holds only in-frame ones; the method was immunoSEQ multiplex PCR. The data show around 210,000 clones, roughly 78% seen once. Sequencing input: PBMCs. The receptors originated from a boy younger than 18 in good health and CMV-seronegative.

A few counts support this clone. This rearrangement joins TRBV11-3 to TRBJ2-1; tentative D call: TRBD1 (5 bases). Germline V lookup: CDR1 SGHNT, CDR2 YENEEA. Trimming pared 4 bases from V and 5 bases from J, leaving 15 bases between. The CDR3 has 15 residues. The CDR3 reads CASSWGLHGDNEQFF. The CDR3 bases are TGTGCCAGCAGCTGGGGCCTCCATGGGGACAATGAGCAGTTCTTC.

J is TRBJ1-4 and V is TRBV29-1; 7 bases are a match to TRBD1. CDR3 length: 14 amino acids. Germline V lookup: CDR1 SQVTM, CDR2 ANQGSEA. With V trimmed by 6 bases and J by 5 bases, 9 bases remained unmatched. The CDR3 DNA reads TGCAGCGTAGCCCGACAGGGCCTAAATGAAAAACTGTTTTTT. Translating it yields CSVARQGLNEKLFF.

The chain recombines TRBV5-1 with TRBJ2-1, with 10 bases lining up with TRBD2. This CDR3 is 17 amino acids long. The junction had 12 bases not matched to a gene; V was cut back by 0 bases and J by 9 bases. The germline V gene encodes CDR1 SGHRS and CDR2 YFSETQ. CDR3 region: CASSLALAGGTLTEQFF. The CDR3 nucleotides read TGCGCCAGCAGCTTGGCCTTAGCGGGGGGTACCCTCACTGAGCAGTTCTTC.

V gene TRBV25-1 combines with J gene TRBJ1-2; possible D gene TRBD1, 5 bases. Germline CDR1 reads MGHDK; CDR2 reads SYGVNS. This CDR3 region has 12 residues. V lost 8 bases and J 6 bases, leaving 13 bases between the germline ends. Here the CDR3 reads CASRRDPHGYTF. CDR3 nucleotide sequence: TGTGCCAGCCGGAGGGACCCCCATGGCTACACCTTC.

For the CDR3, the DNA is TGCAGCGTCTGTCGGGGGGCAACTAATGAAAAACTGTTTTTT. This encodes CSVCRGATNEKLFF. The rearrangement joins TRBV29-1 to TRBJ1-4, with D possibly matching TRBD1 (5 bases). CDR3 size: 14 residues. CDR1 SQVTM and CDR2 ANQGSEA come from the germline V gene. Trimming shortened V by 6 bases and J by 0 bases, and 11 bases separated the two germline ends.